What follows are 23 T cell receptor beta chains derived from one specimen sequenced in a study of T cells in Graves' hyperthyroidism and ophthalmopathy. What was amplified from RNA transcripts were TCR beta CDR3 regions. With the HTBI primer set, the TCR CDR3 went through a first round of RT-PCR. MiXCR, applied by TCRdb to the multiplex PCR reads, yields one record per CDR3 protein. The data show over 450,000 distinct CDR3 sequences, about 15% seen once. What was sequenced was blood. The receptors were sampled from a woman between 18 and 29 years old with Graves' hyperthyroidism.

This clonotype has only a few counts. V gene TRBV20-1 combines with J gene TRBJ2-1, with a tentative D call TRBD2 (6 bases). This CDR3 comprises 15 residues. Deletions cut 6 bases from V and 2 bases from J, with 17 bases between. Germline V gives CDR1 DFQATT, CDR2 SNEGSKA (reference sequence). CDR3 DNA: TGCAGTGCCCGGAGGCGGGATGGGACCTACAATGAGCAGTTCTTC. Protein sequence: CSARRRDGTYNEQFF.

The gene calls are TRBV12-3 or TRBV12-4 and TRBJ2-3; 9 nucleotides agree with TRBD1. CDR3 length equals 16 residues. Trimming took 5 bases from V and 1 from J; bases not matched to a gene: 7. The CDR3 sequence is CASSRTGEGGTDTQYF. The CDR3 region has the DNA TGTGCCAGCAGTCGGACAGGGGAGGGGGGCACAGATACGCAGTATTTT.

This clonotype was counted ten times or more. The rearrangement uses TRBV3-1 and TRBJ2-1; 11 nucleotides match TRBD2. The J segment lost 2 bases and the V segment lost 0 bases, leaving 0 bases of the junction unmatched. Germline CDR1 LGHDT, CDR2 YNNKEL (reference sequence). This CDR3 has 16 residues. The CDR3 DNA follows: TGTGCCAGCAGCCAAGAGACTAGCGGGGCCTACAATGAGCAGTTCTTC. Protein: CASSQETSGAYNEQFF.

The CDR3 region is CASSELNEQYV. The CDR3 DNA is TGTGCCAGCAGTGAACTCAACGAGCAGTACGTC. The chain is built from TRBV6-1 and TRBJ2-7; D unresolved. The CDR3 is 11 residues long. Germline assignment: CDR1 MNHNS and CDR2 SASEGT. Trimming shortened V by 2 bases and J by 5 bases, and 4 bases separated the two germline ends.

This clonotype was counted many times. J is TRBJ2-1 and V is TRBV12-3 or TRBV12-4, with D possibly being TRBD2 (6 bases). The CDR3 is 11 amino acids. V shed 4 bases and J shed 12 bases, with 10 bases lying between them. In nucleotides, the CDR3 is TGTGCCAGCAGTTCGGGGAGGCGGCAGTTCTTC. Its protein is CASSSGRRQFF.

The chain is built from TRBV30 and TRBJ2-7; 8 positions agree with TRBD2. The CDR3 extends over 15 amino acids. Germline V CDR1 and CDR2: GTSNPN, SVGIG (reference sequence). After removal of 4 bases from V and 0 bases from J, the junction contained 8 bases not matched to a gene. CDR3 in DNA: TGTGCCTGGAATCGGGAGGGAGGGGGCTCCTACGAGCAGTACTTC. Amino acids: CAWNREGGGSYEQYF.

The table lists this clonotype with many counts. The chain uses TRBV12-3 or TRBV12-4 and TRBJ1-1; no firm D call. Trimming cost V 8 bases and J 11 bases, with 21 bases left between them. This CDR3 region has 13 residues. The CDR3, as DNA: TGTGCCAGCTTAAGTTTCCGGCGCTCGGGGGCTTTCTTT. Translated, it gives CASLSFRRSGAFF.

This clonotype was seen a handful of times. At one of its ends the junction is not consistent with the germline gene, which may arise from a read error. The chain recombines TRBV7-7 with TRBJ1-4; D unclear. Germline V gives CDR1 SSHAT, CDR2 FNYEAQ (reference sequence). The length of the CDR3 is 15 residues. CDR3 sequence reads: CASSLDGETNEKLFF. The CDR3, as DNA: TGTGCTAGCAGCTTAGACGGAGAGACTAATGAAAAACTGTTTTTT.

This clonotype was detected ten times or more. This chain joins TRBV19 and TRBJ1-2, with 10 positions matching TRBD1. Germline V gene sequence: CDR1 LNHDA, CDR2 SQIVND (reference sequence). V lost 5 bases, J lost 4 bases, and 4 bases stayed unmatched. The CDR3 has 14 residues. CDR3 sequence (DNA): TGTGCCAGTAGTGGAAGACAGGGGGCCTATGGCTACACCTTC. This translates into CASSGRQGAYGYTF. Combining the CDR3 with reference TRBV19 and TRBJ1-2 gives the whole variable domain DGGITQSPKYLFRKEGQNVTLSCEQNLNHDAMYWYRQDPGQGLRLIYYSQIVNDFQKGDIAEGYSVSREKKESFPLTVTSAQKNPTAFYLCASSGRQGAYGYTFGSGTRLTVV.

The J gene is TRBJ1-5, the V gene TRBV20-1; 7 bases match TRBD1. CDR1 DFQATT and CDR2 SNEGSKA come from the germline V gene (reference sequence). CDR3 length equals 16 residues. V shed 5 bases and J 2 bases; nucleotides not matched to a gene: 12. The CDR3 region is CSARGLEGTGNQPQHF. The DNA of the CDR3 is TGCAGTGCTCGCGGGTTGGAAGGGACAGGCAATCAGCCCCAGCATTTT.

This clonotype was counted at least ten times. The chain recombines TRBV7-2 with TRBJ2-5, with D maybe TRBD2 (6 bases). The V end lost 5 bases, the J end lost 4 bases, and 14 bases lay between the germline ends. The CDR3 contains 14 residues. In germline, CDR1 is SGHTA, CDR2 FQGNSA. In nucleotides, the CDR3 is TGTGCCAGCAGCGAGGGACTTCCGGGAGAGACCCAGTACTTC. Its protein is CASSEGLPGETQYF.

The table lists this clonotype with many counts. The chain carries TRBV5-1 and TRBJ2-1; no definite D call. CDR1 and CDR2 from the germline V gene are SGHRS and YFSETQ. With 4 bases removed from V and 5 bases from J, the gap between germline ends came to 13 bases. The CDR3 covers 14 residues. As DNA, the CDR3 is TGCGCCAGCAGCACCAGGCCCGGCGACAATGAGCAGTTCTTC. The encoded protein is CASSTRPGDNEQFF.

This clonotype has ten or more counts. The chain is built from TRBV28 and TRBJ2-3; no firm D call. V lost 8 bases and J lost 0, with 9 bases in between. This CDR3 is built from 13 residues. Germline V gives CDR1 MDHEN, CDR2 SYDVKM. CDR3 coding DNA: TGTGCCAGCGGGCCTCCGAGCACAGATACGCAGTATTTT. Its protein is CASGPPSTDTQYF.

This clonotype showed up many times. This chain joins TRBV3-1 and TRBJ1-1; possibly TRBD1 for D (5 bases). The CDR3 is 11 residues long. Germline values: CDR1 LGHDT, CDR2 YNNKEL (reference sequence). The V gene lost 3 bases and the J gene lost 6 bases, with 5 bases spanning the gap. CDR3 in DNA: TGTGCCAGCAGCCAGGGACCTGAAGCTTTCTTT. This encodes CASSQGPEAFF. The variable domain in full, completed from reference TRBV3-1 and TRBJ1-1, reads DTAVSQTPKYLVTQMGNDKSIKCEQNLGHDTMYWYKQDSKKFLKIMFSYNNKELIINETVPNRFSPKSPDKAHLNLHINSLELGDSAVYFCASSQGPEAFFGQGTRLTVV.

At least ten counts were recorded for this clonotype. J is TRBJ2-3 and V is TRBV7-3; perhaps TRBD2 as D (5 bases). The ends were cut back, 3 bases at V and 0 bases at J, with 13 bases in the middle. The CDR3 runs 16 residues. Looked up from germline, CDR1 is SGHTA and CDR2 is FQGTGA. The CDR3 sequence is CASSFPLDASTDTQYF. The CDR3 DNA is TGTGCCAGCAGCTTCCCACTAGACGCTAGCACAGATACGCAGTATTTT.

This clonotype occurred many times. The DNA for the CDR3 is TGTGCCAGCAGTCTTCGACAGGAATCGAACTATGGCTACACCTTC. This encodes CASSLRQESNYGYTF. The rearrangement joins TRBV27 to TRBJ1-2; the D gene is possibly TRBD1 (6 bases). The V end lost 5 bases, the J end lost 2 bases, and 15 bases lay between the germline ends. The CDR3 is 15 amino acids. Germline V gene sequence: CDR1 MNHEY, CDR2 SMNVEV (reference sequence).

This clonotype was counted at least ten times. The rearrangement joins TRBV12-3 or TRBV12-4 to TRBJ1-1; D is ambiguous. Deletions cut 3 bases from V and 0 bases from J, with 8 bases between. The CDR3 consists of 14 residues. The CDR3: CASSFRRLNTEAFF. CDR3 DNA: TGTGCCAGCAGTTTTCGACGGTTGAACACTGAAGCTTTCTTT.

Ten or more counts support this clonotype. The V gene is TRBV12-5, the J gene TRBJ1-2; 8 bases match TRBD1. This CDR3 has 16 amino acids. Germline CDR1 reads LGHNT; CDR2 reads FRNRAP. The trim removed 6 bases at V and 5 bases at J, leaving 14 bases unmatched. The CDR3 here is CASGREETGVRYGYTF. The CDR3 DNA reads TGTGCTAGTGGACGAGAGGAGACAGGGGTCCGTTATGGCTACACCTTC.

This clonotype has ten or more counts. This sequence joins TRBV30 and TRBJ1-3, with 7 bases identical to TRBD1. Germline assignment: CDR1 GTSNPN and CDR2 SVGIG (reference sequence). Trimming cost V 2 bases and J 6 bases; bases outside gene matches: 4. The CDR3 has 13 residues. This CDR3 reads CAWSYTGANTIYF. The CDR3 region has the DNA TGTGCCTGGAGTTATACAGGGGCAAACACCATATATTTT.

At least ten counts were recorded for this clonotype. The V and J genes are TRBV7-3 and TRBJ2-1, with TRBD1 as a possible D gene (6 bases). CDR3 length: 14 amino acids. CDR1 is SGHTA, CDR2 FQGTGA, per germline. V lost 1 base to trimming and J lost 6 bases, with 10 bases between them. The CDR3 protein is CASSLRGQLNEQFF. The CDR3 coding sequence is TGTGCCAGCAGCTTAAGAGGACAGCTCAATGAGCAGTTCTTC.

This clonotype was seen at least ten times. The V and J genes are TRBV7-3 and TRBJ2-1, with TRBD2 matching over 7 bases. V gave up 2 bases and J gave up 0 bases; unmatched junction bases: 10. The CDR3 runs 18 residues. Germline V gene data show CDR1 as SGHTA and CDR2 as FQGTGA. The CDR3 DNA reads as TGTGCCAGCAGCTTATCGGGGAGGGCAGAAAGCTCCTACAATGAGCAGTTCTTC. Protein product: CASSLSGRAESSYNEQFF.

V gene TRBV14 combines with J gene TRBJ2-2; D call uncertain. Between the trimmed V and J ends, which lost 5 bases and 5 bases, there was a span of 15 bases. The CDR3 loop spans 15 amino acids. CDR1 and CDR2 (germline): SGHDN, FVKESK. CDR3 DNA sequence: TGTGCCAGCAGCGGTCGTCCCCACAAAACCGGGGAGCTGTTTTTT. Protein sequence: CASSGRPHKTGELFF.

The rearrangement joins TRBV7-2 to TRBJ2-3, with 7 bases fitting TRBD1. V trimming: 1 base; J trimming: 4 bases; junction bases outside the gene matches: 8. The length of the CDR3 is 16 residues. Germline V gene lookup returns CDR1 SGHTA and CDR2 FQGNSA. The CDR3: CASSLERGRLPDTQYF. Here the CDR3 DNA reads TGTGCCAGCAGCTTAGAGAGGGGGCGCTTGCCAGATACGCAGTATTTT.